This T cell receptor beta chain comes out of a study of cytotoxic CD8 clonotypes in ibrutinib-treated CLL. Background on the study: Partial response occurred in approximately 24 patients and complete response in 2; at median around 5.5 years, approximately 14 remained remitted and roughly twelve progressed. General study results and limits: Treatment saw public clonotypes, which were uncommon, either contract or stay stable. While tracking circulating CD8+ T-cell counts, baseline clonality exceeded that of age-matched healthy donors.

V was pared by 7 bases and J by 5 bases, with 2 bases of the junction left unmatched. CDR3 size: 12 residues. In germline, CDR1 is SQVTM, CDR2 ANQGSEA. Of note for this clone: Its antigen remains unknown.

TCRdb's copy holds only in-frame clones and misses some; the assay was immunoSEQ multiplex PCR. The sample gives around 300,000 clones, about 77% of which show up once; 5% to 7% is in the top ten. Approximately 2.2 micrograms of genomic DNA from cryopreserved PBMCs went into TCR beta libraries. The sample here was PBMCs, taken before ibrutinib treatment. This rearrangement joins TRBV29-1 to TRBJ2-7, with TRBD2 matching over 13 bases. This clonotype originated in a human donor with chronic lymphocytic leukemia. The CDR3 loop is CSAGLAGDEQYF. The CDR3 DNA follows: TGCAGCGCCGGACTAGCGGGAGACGAGCAGTACTTC.